This TCR beta chain stems from a study of T cell clones after liver transplantation. Whole-study context: Samples came from ITN030ST, which attempted immunosuppression withdrawal within 2 years of liver transplantation. Draws occurred before transplant, before withdrawal, and after complete or failed withdrawal. Study conclusions and caveats: Rather than being deleted, graft donor-reactive T cells may have moved into the graft.

V shed 4 bases, J shed 5 bases, and the junction held 8 bases outside the gene matches. CDR1 and CDR2 (germline): SQVTM, ANQGSEA. This CDR3 is built from 14 residues. Using immunoSEQ multiplex PCR, the repertoire was profiled, and TCRdb retains in-frame clones only, with some absent. The data contain roughly 65,000 clones, around 93% of them seen just once; the ten biggest clones take up 0.95% to 1%. A word on this clone: Its antigen is unknown.

This TCR derives from a human patient who received a liver transplant. The T cells may partly be graft donor cells. The chain links TRBV29-1 to TRBJ2-1; TRBD2 agrees at 7 bases. Sequences were derived from CD4+ T cells from blood, sampled roughly 26 months after liver transplant. Here the CDR3 DNA reads TGCAGCGTTGTTGACCGGGACTATAACAATGAGCAGTTCTTC. It translates to CSVVDRDYNNEQFF.